This TCR beta chain stems from a study of blood T cell repertoires in COVID-19. Study details: Samples of COVID-19 (acute and convalescent) were obtained from the United States, Italy and Spain.

Looked up from germline, CDR1 is MNHEY and CDR2 is SMNVEV (reference sequence). The CDR3 has 15 residues. V lost 4 bases to trimming and J lost 9 bases, with 16 bases between them. In the original analysis: Nucleated cell number was recorded as an estimate derived from reference gene primer amplification. Profiled with immunoSEQ multiplex PCR; TCRdb holds only in-frame clones, not every one. V and J calls and clone size follow that table, whereas D and trimming were derived from the DNA. The data hold 110,000 or so clones, with more than 75% observed a single time. The chain combines TRBV27 with TRBJ1-6; TRBD1 is a possible D gene (6 bases). The source is a man aged 55-75 years with acute or convalescent COVID-19. Material: peripheral blood. The CDR3 reads CASSSLQGGGSPLHF. DNA for the CDR3: TGTGCCAGCAGTTCACTACAGGGAGGGGGTTCACCCCTCCACTTT.